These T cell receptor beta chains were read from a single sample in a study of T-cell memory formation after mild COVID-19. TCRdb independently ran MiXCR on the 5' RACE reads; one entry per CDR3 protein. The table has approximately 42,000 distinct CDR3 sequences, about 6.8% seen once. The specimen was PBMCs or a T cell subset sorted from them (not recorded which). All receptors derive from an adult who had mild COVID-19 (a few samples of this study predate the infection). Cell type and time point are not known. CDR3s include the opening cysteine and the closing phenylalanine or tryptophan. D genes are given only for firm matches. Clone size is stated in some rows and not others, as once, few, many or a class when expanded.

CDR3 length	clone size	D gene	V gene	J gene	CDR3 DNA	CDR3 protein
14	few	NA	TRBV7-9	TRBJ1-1	TGTGCCAGCAGCTTAGCGACAGTGAACACTGAAGCTTTCTTT	CASSLATVNTEAFF
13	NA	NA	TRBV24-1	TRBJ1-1	TGTGCCACCAGTGCAGGGTCGAACACTGAAGCTTTCTTT	CATSAGSNTEAFF
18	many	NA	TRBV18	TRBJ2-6	TGTGCCAGCTCACCCGAGGGGCGACGCAGCTCTGGGGCCAACGTCCTGACTTTC	CASSPEGRRSSGANVLTF
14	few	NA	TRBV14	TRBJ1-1	TGTGCCAGCAGCCACCCCGGGAGCGGGACTGAAGCTTTCTTT	CASSHPGSGTEAFF
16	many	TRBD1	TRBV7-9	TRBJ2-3	TGTGCCAGCACCTCCCCCCGCGACAGGGCGGGAGATACGCAGTATTTT	CASTSPRDRAGDTQYF
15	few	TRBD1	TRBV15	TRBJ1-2	TGTGCCACCAGCCCCCGACAGGGCAAAGACTATGGCTACACCTTC	CATSPRQGKDYGYTF
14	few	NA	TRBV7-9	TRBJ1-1	TGTGCCAGCAGCTTAAGAGAGCGGCAGGCTGAAGCTTTCTTT	CASSLRERQAEAFF
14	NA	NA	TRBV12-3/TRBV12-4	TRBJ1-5	TGTGCCAGCAGTTTCGGACTAAGCGGTCAGCCCCAGCATTTT	CASSFGLSGQPQHF
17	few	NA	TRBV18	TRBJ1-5	TGTGCCAGCTCATCCTTGGGTGGGGGTGGAAGCAATCAGCCCCAGCATTTT	CASSSLGGGGSNQPQHF
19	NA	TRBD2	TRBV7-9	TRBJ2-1	TGTGCCAGCAGCCCCAACCCCACCTTACTAGCGGGAGGTCACAATGAGCAGTTCTTC	CASSPNPTLLAGGHNEQFF
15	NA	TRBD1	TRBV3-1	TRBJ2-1	TGTGCCAGCAGCCAAGTTAGGGGGCCTGGCAGTGAGCAGTTCTTC	CASSQVRGPGSEQFF
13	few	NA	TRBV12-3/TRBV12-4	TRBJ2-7	TGTGCCAGCAGTTCGGGGAAATGGAACGAGCAGTACTTC	CASSSGKWNEQYF
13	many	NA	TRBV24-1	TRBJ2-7	TGTGCCACCAGTGACGCTGCTACCTACGAGCAGTACTTC	CATSDAATYEQYF